This is a list of T cell receptor beta chains from one sample in a study of blood T cell repertoires in COVID-19. TCRdb's table, derived via immunoSEQ multiplex PCR, lists solely in-frame clones and lacks some. The sample yields fewer than 110,000 clones, roughly 84% seen once. The sequencing input was peripheral blood. The receptors were gathered from a human donor in a cohort sampled during active or convalescent COVID-19. Both conserved end residues are part of each CDR3. D genes are given only for firm matches. Part of the rows lack a size; the others show once, few, many or a class for expanded clones.

size	V	D	J	CDR3	DNA
NA	TRBV6-2/TRBV6-3	NA	TRBJ2-1	CASSYVREQFF	TGTGCCAGCAGTTACGTGAGGGAGCAGTTCTTC
NA	TRBV11-3	NA	TRBJ2-1	CASSLLEGEQFF	TGTGCCAGCAGCTTATTGGAGGGTGAGCAGTTCTTC
NA	TRBV11-2	NA	TRBJ2-2	CASSPVVGATGELFF	TGTGCCAGCAGCCCGGTTGTCGGAGCCACCGGGGAGCTGTTTTTT
NA	TRBV2	NA	TRBJ2-5	CASIRLPKDQYF	TGTGCCAGCATTCGACTACCCAAGGACCAGTACTTC
NA	TRBV19	NA	TRBJ1-5	CASSTQHRDQPQHF	TGTGCCAGTAGTACCCAGCACAGGGATCAGCCCCAGCATTTT
NA	TRBV5-1	TRBD1	TRBJ1-6	CASSFAPDRGNNSPLHF	TGCGCCAGCAGCTTCGCCCCGGACAGGGGGAACAATTCACCCCTCCACTTT
once	TRBV4-1	TRBD1	TRBJ1-4	CASSQVGQATTVFF	TGCGCCAGCAGCCAAGTGGGACAGGCGACGACGGTGTTTTTT
NA	TRBV14	NA	TRBJ2-3	CASSQSVYTQYF	TGTGCCAGCAGCCAATCGGTGTATACGCAGTATTTT
NA	TRBV11-3	NA	TRBJ1-4	CASSLESGEKLFF	TGTGCCAGCAGCTTAGAGTCGGGGGAGAAACTGTTTTTT
few	TRBV2	NA	TRBJ2-5	CASRPRIGGETQYF	TGTGCCAGCAGACCTAGGATAGGAGGGGAGACCCAGTACTTC
NA	TRBV28	NA	TRBJ1-6	CASSFQQFYNSPLHF	TGTGCCAGCAGTTTCCAACAGTTCTATAATTCACCCCTCCACTTT
NA	TRBV19	NA	TRBJ1-6	CASSIGGPGNSPLHF	TGTGCCAGTAGTATTGGCGGACCGGGGAATTCACCCCTCCACTTT
NA	TRBV25-1	NA	TRBJ1-2	CASWDGGNYGYTF	TGTGCCAGCTGGGATGGGGGGAACTATGGCTACACCTTC
NA	TRBV27	NA	TRBJ1-2	CASSLSIGPGGYTF	TGTGCCAGCAGTTTATCTATAGGGCCAGGGGGCTACACCTTC
few	TRBV4-1	NA	TRBJ1-6	CASSSRESNSPLHF	TGCGCCAGCAGCTCCCGAGAAAGCAATTCACCCCTCCACTTT
NA	TRBV5-1	NA	TRBJ1-4	CASSLGQDSNEKLFF	TGCGCCAGCAGCTTGGGACAGGACAGTAATGAAAAACTGTTTTTT
NA	TRBV7-9	TRBD1	TRBJ1-2	CASSNAGGASQGYTF	TGTGCCAGCAGCAACGCAGGGGGCGCGTCTCAAGGCTACACCTTC
NA	TRBV5-1	NA	TRBJ1-4	CASSPSGTNEKLFF	TGCGCCAGCAGCCCTAGTGGGACTAATGAAAAACTGTTTTTT
NA	TRBV6-5	TRBD2	TRBJ2-7	CASSSLSGGVSYEQYF	TGTGCCAGCAGTTCCTTAAGCGGGGGGGTATCCTACGAGCAGTACTTC
NA	TRBV5-1	NA	TRBJ2-1	CASSLAQAVYNEQFF	TGCGCCAGCAGCTTGGCCCAGGCCGTCTACAATGAGCAGTTCTTC
NA	TRBV2	TRBD2	TRBJ2-1	CASSELAGTYNEQFF	TGTGCCAGCAGTGAGCTAGCGGGGACCTACAATGAGCAGTTCTTC
NA	TRBV29-1	TRBD1	TRBJ1-2	CSVDRGANYGYTF	TGCAGCGTGGACAGGGGAGCTAACTATGGCTACACCTTC
NA	TRBV6-5	NA	TRBJ2-5	CASSKRGGGQETQYF	TGTGCCAGCAGTAAAAGGGGGGGTGGCCAAGAGACCCAGTACTTC
few	TRBV6-5	NA	TRBJ1-6	CASSLGLSINSPLHF	TGTGCCAGCAGCCTAGGACTGTCTATTAATTCACCCCTCCACTTT
NA	TRBV6-2/TRBV6-3	NA	TRBJ2-6	CASSLASPGSGANVLTF	TGTGCCAGCAGCCTCGCGTCCCCTGGCTCTGGGGCCAACGTCCTGACTTTC
NA	TRBV2	NA	TRBJ1-1	CASRYSALEPREGTEAFF	TGTGCCAGCAGATACTCAGCCCTCGAGCCTCGGGAGGGCACTGAAGCTTTCTTT
NA	TRBV6-5	TRBD1	TRBJ1-2	CASSPDRVNGYTF	TGTGCCAGCAGCCCCGACAGGGTTAATGGCTACACCTTC
many	TRBV11-2	NA	TRBJ1-2	CASSPTSGGYTF	TGTGCCAGCAGCCCCACTTCGGGGGGCTACACCTTC
NA	TRBV7-8	NA	TRBJ1-6	CASSTIPGGGSPLHF	TGTGCCAGCAGCACCATCCCGGGGGGCGGTTCACCCCTCCACTTT
NA	TRBV19	NA	TRBJ1-2	CASSSFQGSNYGYTF	TGTGCCAGTAGTTCTTTTCAGGGGTCTAACTATGGCTACACCTTC
NA	TRBV3-1/TRBV3-2	NA	TRBJ1-2	CASSPSVGGQGYGYTF	TGTGCCAGCAGCCCCTCTGTCGGGGGGCAGGGCTATGGCTACACCTTC
NA	TRBV24-1	NA	TRBJ2-2	CATSDPGPGIGELFF	TGTGCCACCAGTGACCCCGGACCGGGAATCGGGGAGCTGTTTTTT
NA	TRBV4-3	NA	TRBJ1-5	CASSRRREISNQPQHF	TGCGCCAGCAGCCGTCGCAGGGAAATTAGCAATCAGCCCCAGCATTTT
NA	TRBV9	TRBD2	TRBJ2-1	CASGTRAGRYNEQFF	TGTGCCAGCGGTACAAGAGCGGGGCGCTACAATGAGCAGTTCTTC
once	TRBV5-1	NA	TRBJ1-6	CASSFSPGEFNSPLHF	TGCGCCAGCAGCTTTTCCCCGGGAGAATTTAATTCACCCCTCCACTTT
NA	TRBV4-1	NA	TRBJ2-1	CASSQDTRGNEQFF	TGCGCCAGCAGCCAAGATACACGGGGCAATGAGCAGTTCTTC
once	TRBV9	TRBD2	TRBJ2-1	CASSPPGGGPNNEQFF	TGTGCCAGCAGCCCCCCCGGGGGGGGTCCCAACAATGAGCAGTTCTTC
NA	TRBV9	TRBD1	TRBJ1-3	CASSSIPFPGQTIYF	TGTGCCAGCAGCTCCATTCCTTTTCCGGGACAGACCATATATTTT
NA	TRBV5-1	NA	TRBJ1-1	CASSFQQLNTEAFF	TGCGCCAGCAGCTTCCAACAGCTGAACACTGAAGCTTTCTTT
NA	TRBV28	NA	TRBJ1-2	CASSLMRQGSYGYTF	TGTGCCAGCAGTTTAATGCGGCAGGGCTCCTATGGCTACACCTTC
few	TRBV28	NA	TRBJ1-2	CAGGSRQYGYTF	TGTGCCGGAGGGAGCCGGCAGTATGGCTACACCTTC
NA	TRBV10-3	TRBD2	TRBJ2-3	CAISDPGLAVDTQYF	TGTGCCATCAGTGATCCCGGACTAGCAGTAGATACGCAGTATTTT